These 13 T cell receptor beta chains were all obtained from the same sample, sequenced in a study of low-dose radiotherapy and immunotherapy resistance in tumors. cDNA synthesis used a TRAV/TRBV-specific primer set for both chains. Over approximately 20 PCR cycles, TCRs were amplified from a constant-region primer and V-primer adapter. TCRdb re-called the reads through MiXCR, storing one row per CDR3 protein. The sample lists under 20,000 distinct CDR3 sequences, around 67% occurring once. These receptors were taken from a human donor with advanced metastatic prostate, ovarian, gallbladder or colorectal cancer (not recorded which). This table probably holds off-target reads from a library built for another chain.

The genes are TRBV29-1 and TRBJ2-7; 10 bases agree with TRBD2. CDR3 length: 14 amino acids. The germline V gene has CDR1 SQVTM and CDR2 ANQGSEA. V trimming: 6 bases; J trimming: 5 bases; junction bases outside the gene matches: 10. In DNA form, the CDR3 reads TGCAGCGTCTCCGGACTAGCGGTGTCAAACGAGCAGTACTTC. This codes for CSVSGLAVSNEQYF.

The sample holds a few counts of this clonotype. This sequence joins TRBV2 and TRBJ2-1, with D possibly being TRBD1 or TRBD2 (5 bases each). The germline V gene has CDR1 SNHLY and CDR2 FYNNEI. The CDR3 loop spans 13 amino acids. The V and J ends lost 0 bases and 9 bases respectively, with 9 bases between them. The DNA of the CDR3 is TGTGCCAGCAGTGAAGCGAATGGGGGTGAGCAGTTCTTC. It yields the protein CASSEANGGEQFF.

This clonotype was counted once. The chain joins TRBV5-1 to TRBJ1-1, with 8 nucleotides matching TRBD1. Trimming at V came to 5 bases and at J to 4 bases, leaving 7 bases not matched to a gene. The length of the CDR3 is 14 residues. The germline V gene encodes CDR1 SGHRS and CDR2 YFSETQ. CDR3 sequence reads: CASRLDRASTEAFF. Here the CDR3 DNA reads TGCGCCAGCAGGCTGGACAGGGCGAGCACTGAAGCTTTCTTT.

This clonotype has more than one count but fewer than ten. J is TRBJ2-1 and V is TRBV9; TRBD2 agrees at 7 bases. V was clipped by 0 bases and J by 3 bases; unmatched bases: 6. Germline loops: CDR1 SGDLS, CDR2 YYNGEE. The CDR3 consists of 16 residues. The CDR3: CASSVGGGAGYNEQFF. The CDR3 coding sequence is TGTGCCAGCAGCGTAGGGGGGGGAGCCGGCTACAATGAGCAGTTCTTC.

The CDR3 DNA sequence: TGTGCCAGCAGCCAGGACAGGGGAAACACCATATATTTT. Amino acids: CASSQDRGNTIYF. The chain is built from TRBV3-1 and TRBJ1-3, with 7 bases fitting TRBD1. The CDR3 has 13 amino acids. V shed 3 bases, J shed 4 bases, and the junction held 0 bases outside the gene matches. Germline V gene sequence: CDR1 LGHDT, CDR2 YNNKEL (reference sequence).

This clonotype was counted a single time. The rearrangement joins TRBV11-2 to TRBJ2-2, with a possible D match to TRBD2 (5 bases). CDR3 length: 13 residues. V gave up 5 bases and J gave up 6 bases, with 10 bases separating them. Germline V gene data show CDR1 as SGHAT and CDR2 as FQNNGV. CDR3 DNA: TGTGCCAGCAGCCCCTCCGGGGCCGGGGAGCTGTTTTTT. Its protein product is CASSPSGAGELFF.

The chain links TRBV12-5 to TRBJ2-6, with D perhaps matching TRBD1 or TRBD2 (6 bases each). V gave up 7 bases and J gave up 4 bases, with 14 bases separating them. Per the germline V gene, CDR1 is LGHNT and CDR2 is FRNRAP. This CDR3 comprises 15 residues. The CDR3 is CASAQWGAGANVLTF. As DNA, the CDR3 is TGTGCTAGTGCTCAGTGGGGGGCCGGGGCCAACGTCCTGACTTTC.

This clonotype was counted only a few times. CDR3 sequence reads: CASSLSQVVSPLHF. The CDR3 nucleotides are TGTGCCAGCAGCTTGTCACAGGTTGTATCACCCCTCCACTTT. The rearrangement links TRBV7-2 to TRBJ1-6; maybe TRBD1 (5 bases). The CDR3 is 14 amino acids. The V end was cut by 3 bases, the J end by 10 bases, with 13 bases between. Germline-derived CDR1 and CDR2 are SGHTA and FQGNSA.

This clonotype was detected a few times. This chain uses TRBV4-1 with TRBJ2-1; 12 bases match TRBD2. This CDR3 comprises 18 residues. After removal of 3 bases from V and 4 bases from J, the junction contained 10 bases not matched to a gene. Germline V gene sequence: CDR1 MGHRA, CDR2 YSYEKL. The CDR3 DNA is TGCGCCAGCAGCCAGTACCCGGCTAGCGGGAGGGGTTACAATGAGCAGTTCTTC. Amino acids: CASSQYPASGRGYNEQFF.

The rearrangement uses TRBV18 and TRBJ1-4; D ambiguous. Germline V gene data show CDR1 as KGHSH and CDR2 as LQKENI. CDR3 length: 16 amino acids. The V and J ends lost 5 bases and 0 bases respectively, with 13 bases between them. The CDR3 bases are TGTGCCAGCTCAAATCCAGTCGGATCAACTAATGAAAAACTGTTTTTT. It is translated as CASSNPVGSTNEKLFF.

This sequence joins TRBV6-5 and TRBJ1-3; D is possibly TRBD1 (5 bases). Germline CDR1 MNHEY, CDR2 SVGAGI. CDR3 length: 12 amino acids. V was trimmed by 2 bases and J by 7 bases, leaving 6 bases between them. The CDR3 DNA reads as TGTGCCAGCAGTTACGGGGGGAACACCATATATTTT. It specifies CASSYGGNTIYF.

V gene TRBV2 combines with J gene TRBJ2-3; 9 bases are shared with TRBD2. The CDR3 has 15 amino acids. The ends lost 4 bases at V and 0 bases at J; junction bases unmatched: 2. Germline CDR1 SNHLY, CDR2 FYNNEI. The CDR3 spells CASSVTSGSTDTQYF. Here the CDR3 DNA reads TGTGCCAGCAGTGTAACTAGCGGGAGCACAGATACGCAGTATTTT.

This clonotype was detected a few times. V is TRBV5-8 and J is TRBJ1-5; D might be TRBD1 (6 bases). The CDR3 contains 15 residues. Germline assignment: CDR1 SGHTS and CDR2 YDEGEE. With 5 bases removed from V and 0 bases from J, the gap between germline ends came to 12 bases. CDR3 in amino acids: CASSQQGSSNQPQHF. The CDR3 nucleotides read TGTGCCAGCAGTCAACAGGGCTCTAGCAATCAGCCCCAGCATTTT.